This TCR beta chain is from a study of T cell repertoires in cytomegalovirus infection. One entry per CDR3 protein results from TCRdb running MiXCR on the reads. The table has tens of thousands of distinct CDR3 sequences, roughly 28% seen once; the top ten hold 59%. As regards this clonotype: The antigen remains undetermined.

The sample consisted of CD8+ T cells from cultured PBMCs, taken from culture after CMV antigen stimulation. The sequence was obtained from a human donor in good health (CMV status not recorded). Some clones in this sample may be carry-over from other donors' samples.

The CDR3 DNA reads as TGTGCCAGCAGCATCCGGGTGTTAGCGGGGATTCAAGAGACCCAGTACTTC. Its translation: CASSIRVLAGIQETQYF. The V call is TRBV6-1, the J call TRBJ2-5; TRBD2 agrees at 8 bases. CDR1 and CDR2 from the germline V gene are MNHNS and SASEGT. Trimming took 6 bases from V and 2 from J; bases not matched to a gene: 14. The CDR3 runs to 17 residues.